This T cell receptor beta chain appears in the sequencing data of a study of blood T cell repertoires in COVID-19. Study summary: Sources were T cells, B-cell-depleted T cells, or PBMCs; the material itself was cDNA or gDNA.

Authors' analysis steps: Estimation of nucleated cell counts was performed using reference gene primer amplification. Generated by immunoSEQ multiplex PCR, the TCRdb table keeps only in-frame clones and is missing some. The V and J calls and the clone size are those of that table, but D and trimming were determined from the DNA. The data contain 300,000 to 400,000 clones, 90% to 95% of them seen just once; the ten biggest clones take up almost 4%. Individuals aged roughly 18 to 95 years were recruited from about two dozen US areas. Researchers sorted participants into cohorts using their self-reported clinical history. This clone was picked up a small number of times. The germline V and J ends were trimmed by 5 bases and 3 bases, with 13 bases remaining between them. CDR1 and CDR2 from the germline V gene are SNHLY and FYNNEI. This CDR3 comprises 14 residues.

This chain joins TRBV2 and TRBJ1-2; D perhaps matches TRBD1 (5 bases). Sequencing input: PBMCs or T cells enriched from blood (not recorded which). The receptor's source is a woman under 40 who had been exposed to COVID-19. The CDR3 DNA reads as TGTGCCAGCAGTCGGGGCCCGGGGGACTATGGCTACACCTTC. Translating gives CASSRGPGDYGYTF. Variable domain in full (rest from reference TRBV2 and TRBJ1-2): EPEVTQTPSHQVTQMGQEVILRCVPISNHLYFYWYRQILGQKVEFLVSFYNNEISEKSEIFDDQFSVERPDGSNFTLKIRSTKLEDSAMYFCASSRGPGDYGYTFGSGTRLTVV.